The 25 T cell receptor beta chains below come from one sample, sequenced in a study of T cells in Graves' hyperthyroidism and ophthalmopathy. Amplification yielded TCR beta CDR3 regions, with RNA transcripts as the source. Initially, a first-round RT-PCR of the TCR CDR3 employed the HTBI primer set. A single record per CDR3 protein comes from TCRdb applying MiXCR to the multiplex PCR reads. Counted here are about 350,000 distinct CDR3 sequences, less than 20% occurring once; the ten biggest clones make up roughly 16%. Sequencing used blood. The receptors come from a middle-aged woman with Graves' ophthalmopathy.

The chain employs TRBV2 and TRBJ1-2; D may be TRBD1 (5 bases). CDR1 and CDR2 from the germline V gene are SNHLY and FYNNEI. CDR3 size: 13 residues. Trimming stripped 3 bases from V and 8 bases from J, with 13 bases between. The CDR3 loop is CASSERTFSGYTF. The CDR3 DNA sequence: TGTGCCAGCAGTGAGAGGACATTCTCAGGCTACACCTTC.

This clonotype was recorded at least ten times. The V and J genes are TRBV12-3 or TRBV12-4 and TRBJ2-5, with TRBD2 identical over 9 bases. The CDR3 contains 16 residues. Trimming at V came to 2 bases and at J to 5 bases, leaving 9 bases not matched to a gene. CDR3 sequence (DNA): TGTGCCAGCAGTTTAAGCTCGGGCGGGAGGGGGGAGACCCAGTACTTC. Translated, it gives CASSLSSGGRGETQYF.

This clonotype has at least ten counts. This chain uses TRBV6-1 with TRBJ2-7; D not certain. V shed 3 bases and J shed 3 bases, with 15 bases lying between them. In germline, CDR1 is MNHNS, CDR2 SASEGT. The CDR3 has 15 amino acids. CDR3 DNA sequence: TGTGCCAGCAGTGAGGTCCCGATAACCCTCTACGAGCAGTACTTC. It translates to CASSEVPITLYEQYF.

This clonotype appeared many times. The rearrangement links TRBV12-3 or TRBV12-4 to TRBJ1-1, with D tentatively TRBD1 (5 bases). V lost 6 bases and J 1 base, leaving 12 bases between the germline ends. The CDR3 has 14 amino acids. CDR3 sequence reads: CASRLQVWNTEAFF. The DNA of the CDR3 is TGTGCCAGCAGGTTACAGGTCTGGAACACTGAAGCTTTCTTT.

This clonotype came up once. The chain is built from TRBV6-2 or TRBV6-3 and TRBJ2-5; D possibly uses TRBD1 or TRBD2 (5 bases each). V dropped 2 bases and J dropped 5 bases, with 15 bases sitting between them. This CDR3 comprises 15 residues. Germline CDR1 is MNHEY and CDR2 is SVGEGT. The CDR3 DNA reads as TGTGCCAGCAGTTACCCGGGACCCGAAACGGAGACCCAGTACTTC. Its translation is CASSYPGPETETQYF.

The genes are TRBV6-1 and TRBJ1-3; D not resolved. The CDR3 sequence is 16 residues long. Germline V gene lookup returns CDR1 MNHNS and CDR2 SASEGT. Trimming shortened V by 3 bases and J by 0 bases, and 12 bases separated the two germline ends. The CDR3 DNA sequence: TGTGCCAGCAGTGACGGCAGGACCTTCTCTGGAAACACCATATATTTT. Translated, it gives CASSDGRTFSGNTIYF.

This clonotype was picked up many times. The V gene is TRBV5-1, the J gene TRBJ2-5; 12 nucleotides line up with TRBD2. This CDR3 is built from 15 residues. The germline CDR1 and CDR2 sequences are SGHRS and YFSETQ. Trimming took 2 bases from V and 4 from J; bases not matched to a gene: 3. CDR3: CASSFATSGRETQYF. The CDR3 DNA sequence: TGCGCCAGCAGCTTCGCGACTAGCGGGAGAGAGACCCAGTACTTC.

At least ten counts were recorded for this clonotype. This rearrangement joins TRBV2 to TRBJ2-7, with D possibly matching TRBD2 (6 bases). Germline CDR1 SNHLY, CDR2 FYNNEI. The CDR3 loop spans 15 amino acids. The V and J ends lost 7 bases and 4 bases respectively, with 20 bases between them. The CDR3 DNA reads as TGTGCCAGCAAGGAGGGACTCTCAAAACGATACGAGCAGTACTTC. Translated: CASKEGLSKRYEQYF.

Many counts were recorded for this clonotype. The J gene is TRBJ2-7, the V gene TRBV28; D is unresolved. Trimming shortened V by 6 bases and J by 2 bases, and 14 bases separated the two germline ends. This CDR3 region has 14 residues. Germline V gene data show CDR1 as MDHEN and CDR2 as SYDVKM. The CDR3 region is CASRLRGTAYEQYF. Here the CDR3 DNA reads TGTGCCAGCAGACTGAGAGGAACCGCCTACGAGCAGTACTTC. Full variable domain (missing parts from reference TRBV28 and TRBJ2-7): DVKVTQSSRYLVKRTGEKVFLECVQDMDHENMFWYRQDPGLGLRLIYFSYDVKMKEKGDIPEGYSVSREKKERFSLILESASTNQTSMYLCASRLRGTAYEQYFGPGTRLTVT.

This clonotype has at least ten counts. This chain uses TRBV28 with TRBJ2-7; D tentatively fits TRBD1 or TRBD2 (5 bases each). This CDR3 is 13 amino acids long. V shed 3 bases and J shed 5 bases, with 11 bases lying between them. Germline assignment: CDR1 MDHEN and CDR2 SYDVKM. The CDR3 protein is CASSLVGRHEQYF. In nucleotides, the CDR3 is TGTGCCAGCAGTTTGGTGGGACGGCACGAGCAGTACTTC.

The chain is built from TRBV6-2 or TRBV6-3 and TRBJ2-7; D is perhaps TRBD2 (5 bases). The CDR3 is 12 residues long. Germline CDR1 reads MNHEY; CDR2 reads SVGEGT. Trimming removed 6 bases from V and 7 bases from J, with 13 bases in between. CDR3 nucleotide sequence: TGTGCCAGCAGACGGCCTCGGGGTGAGCAGTACTTC. Protein: CASRRPRGEQYF.

Ten or more counts support this clonotype. The chain joins TRBV12-3 or TRBV12-4 to TRBJ2-5; 9 bases line up with TRBD1. The CDR3 runs 15 residues. After removal of 6 bases from V and 5 bases from J, the junction contained 10 bases not matched to a gene. The CDR3 sequence is CASSSNRGRRETQYF. CDR3 nucleotide sequence: TGTGCCAGCAGCTCCAACAGGGGGCGACGGGAGACCCAGTACTTC.

This clonotype has a handful of counts. Since a much larger clone is just one base distant, this may be a read error. Written as DNA, the CDR3 is TGTGCCACCAGTGAGCCCGATACAGGGGGTGTCGGGGAGCTGTTTTTT. This translates into CATSEPDTGGVGELFF. V and J are TRBV24-1 and TRBJ2-2, with TRBD1 identical over 8 bases. The germline gives CDR1 KGHDR, CDR2 SFDVKD. The CDR3 is 16 amino acids. Germline trimming cut 4 bases from V and 7 bases from J; bases unmatched to any gene: 10.

The chain couples TRBV28 to TRBJ1-5, with D perhaps matching TRBD1 (6 bases). The CDR3 extends over 14 amino acids. Per germline, CDR1 MDHEN and CDR2 SYDVKM. V was cut by 6 bases and J by 6 bases, with 15 bases left in between. The CDR3 nucleotides read TGTGCCAGCAGGTCCACAGGGCGGGGTCAGCCCCAGCATTTT. Translated, it gives CASRSTGRGQPQHF.

This clonotype was counted ten times or more. The V call is TRBV12-3 or TRBV12-4, the J call TRBJ1-1, with D unclear. V lost 8 bases and J 3 bases, leaving 16 bases between the germline ends. This CDR3 contains 14 residues. CDR3 DNA sequence: TGTGCCAGCGAGGATGGGAGCCTGTACACTGAAGCTTTCTTT. Translation gives CASEDGSLYTEAFF.

This clonotype was counted a few times. The chain joins TRBV9 to TRBJ2-5, with TRBD1 matching 11 bases. The CDR3 has 16 residues. J was trimmed by 5 bases and V by 2 bases; bases with no gene match: 8. Germline CDR1 and CDR2: SGDLS and YYNGEE. CDR3 sequence reads: CASSVSGTGGGETQYF. In nucleotides, the CDR3 is TGTGCCAGCAGCGTCTCAGGGACAGGGGGAGGGGAGACCCAGTACTTC.

This clonotype has ten or more counts. The chain couples TRBV14 to TRBJ2-7, with 8 bases aligning to TRBD2. There are 13 residues in the CDR3. The germline V gene has CDR1 SGHDN and CDR2 FVKESK. Trimming took 4 bases from V and 5 from J; bases not matched to a gene: 4. CDR3 sequence reads: CASSLVAGNEQYF. The DNA for the CDR3 is TGTGCCAGCAGCCTCGTAGCGGGAAACGAGCAGTACTTC. The full variable domain, rest sourced from reference TRBV14 and TRBJ2-7, is EAGVTQFPSHSVIEKGQTVTLRCDPISGHDNLYWYRRVMGKEIKFLLHFVKESKQDESGMPNNRFLAERTGGTYSTLKVQPAELEDSGVYFCASSLVAGNEQYFGPGTRLTVT.

There are many counts of this clonotype. V gene TRBV20-1 combines with J gene TRBJ2-7; TRBD1 aligns across 7 bases. Germline CDR1 and CDR2: DFQATT and SNEGSKA (reference sequence). V trimming: 6 bases; J trimming: 1 base; junction bases outside the gene matches: 9. This CDR3 is 14 amino acids long. CDR3 loop: CSAIGQVSSYEQYF. DNA of the CDR3: TGCAGTGCCATCGGACAGGTTTCATCCTACGAGCAGTACTTC.

In its sample, this clonotype was seen many times. The J gene is TRBJ1-1, the V gene TRBV7-9, with TRBD1 matching 9 bases. There are 15 residues in the CDR3. Per germline, CDR1 SEHNR and CDR2 FQNEAQ (reference sequence). V lost 6 bases to trimming and J lost 3 bases; unmatched junction nucleotides: 8. This CDR3 is CASRLSRQGDTEAFF. CDR3 bases: TGTGCCAGCAGATTGAGCCGACAGGGGGACACTGAAGCTTTCTTT.

This clonotype has a count of ten or more. The chain joins TRBV12-3 or TRBV12-4 to TRBJ2-7, with TRBD2 matching over 13 bases. Trimming removed 8 bases from V and 4 bases from J; junction bases left unmatched: 5. The CDR3 totals 14 residues. This CDR3 is CASSGTSGTYEQYF. The CDR3 DNA is TGTGCCAGCTCGGGGACTAGCGGGACTTACGAGCAGTACTTC.

The rearrangement joins TRBV6-2 or TRBV6-3 to TRBJ1-5; D gene ambiguous. Germline V CDR1 and CDR2: MNHEY, SVGEGT. The CDR3 has 17 amino acids. The V end was cut by 2 bases, the J end by 0 bases, with 14 bases between. The CDR3 loop reads CASSYQATLVSNQPQHF. The CDR3 nucleotides are TGTGCCAGCAGTTACCAGGCGACACTTGTTAGCAATCAGCCCCAGCATTTT.

This clonotype was picked up many times. V is TRBV7-8 and J is TRBJ2-2; D not resolved. Germline CDR1 is SGHVS and CDR2 is FQNEAQ. The CDR3 sequence is 15 residues long. V shed 1 base and J shed 2 bases, with 8 bases lying between them. This CDR3 is CASSLEGTNTGELFF. DNA of the CDR3: TGTGCCAGCAGCTTAGAGGGAACAAACACCGGGGAGCTGTTTTTT.

Details on this clonotype: This may come from a read error, since a much larger clone is one base off. The rearrangement joins TRBV5-1 to TRBJ2-7; tentative D call: TRBD2 (5 bases). Germline lookup yields CDR1 SGHRS and CDR2 YFSETQ. The ends were cut back, 5 bases at V and 2 bases at J, with 17 bases in the middle. The CDR3 is 15 residues long. The CDR3 DNA reads TGCGCCAGCAGGGTCGGGAAGGTAACGACCTACGAGCAGTACTTC. Translating gives CASRVGKVTTYEQYF.

This clonotype was picked up many times. This sequence joins TRBV12-3 or TRBV12-4 and TRBJ2-7, with 9 nucleotides matching TRBD1. V was clipped by 5 bases and J by 3 bases; unmatched bases: 8. CDR3 length: 15 amino acids. The CDR3 here is CASSRPGQGSYEQYF. In DNA, the CDR3 is TGTGCCAGCAGTCGCCCCGGACAGGGGAGCTACGAGCAGTACTTC.

This clonotype was observed many times. The chain couples TRBV29-1 to TRBJ1-2, with 8 bases matching TRBD1. Germline V gene lookup returns CDR1 SQVTM and CDR2 ANQGSEA. J gave up 4 bases and V 4 bases, and 5 bases lay outside the gene matches. The CDR3 covers 13 residues. The CDR3 coding sequence is TGCAGCGTTGCGGACAGGGAACGCTATGGCTACACCTTC. Translating gives CSVADRERYGYTF.